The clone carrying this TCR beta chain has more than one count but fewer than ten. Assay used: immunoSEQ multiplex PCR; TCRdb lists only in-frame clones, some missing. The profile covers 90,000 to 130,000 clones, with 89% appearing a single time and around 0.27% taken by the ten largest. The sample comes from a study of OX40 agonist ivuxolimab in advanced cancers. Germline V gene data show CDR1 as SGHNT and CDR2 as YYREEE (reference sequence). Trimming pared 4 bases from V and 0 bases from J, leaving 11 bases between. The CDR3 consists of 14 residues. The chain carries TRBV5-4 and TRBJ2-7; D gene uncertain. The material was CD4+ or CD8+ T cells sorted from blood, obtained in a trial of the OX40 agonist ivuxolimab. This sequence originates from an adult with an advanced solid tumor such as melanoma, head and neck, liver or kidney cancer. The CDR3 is CASSKEILSYEQYF. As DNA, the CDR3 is TGTGCCAGCAGCAAAGAAATACTCTCCTACGAGCAGTACTTC.